This TCR beta chain is drawn from a study of T cell responses to AZD1222 COVID-19 vaccine. Findings and limits, study-wide: Possibly, clonal diversity was underestimated; donors were largely white British and included more females. Baseline testing showed seropositivity in only a handful of AZD1222 recipients.

Trimming removed 1 base from V and 3 bases from J, with 8 bases in between. CDR1 SGHKS and CDR2 YYEKEE come from the germline V gene (reference sequence). The CDR3 sequence is 13 residues long. Data came from immunoSEQ multiplex PCR; TCRdb stores just in-frame clones and leaves some out. The sample records 85,000 to 90,000 clones, more than 75% being singletons. Points on this clone: Its antigen is still unknown.

The source material was peripheral blood, sampled on day 0 of MenACWY control vaccination. The V call is TRBV5-5, the J call TRBJ2-7; D call uncertain. The sequence was obtained from an adult in good health. The CDR3 sequence: CASSLWNSYEQYF. The CDR3 bases are TGTGCCAGCAGCTTGTGGAACAGCTACGAGCAGTACTTC.